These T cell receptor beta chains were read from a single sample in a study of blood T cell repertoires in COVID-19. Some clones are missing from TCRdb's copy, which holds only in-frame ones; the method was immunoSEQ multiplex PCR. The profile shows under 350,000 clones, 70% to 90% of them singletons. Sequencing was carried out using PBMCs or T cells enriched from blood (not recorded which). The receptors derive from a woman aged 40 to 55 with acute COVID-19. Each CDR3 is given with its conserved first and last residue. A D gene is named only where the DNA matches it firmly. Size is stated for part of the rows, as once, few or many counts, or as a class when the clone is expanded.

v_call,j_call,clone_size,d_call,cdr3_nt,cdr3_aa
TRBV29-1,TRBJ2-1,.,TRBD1,TGCAGCGTTGCCGTAACAGGGGGCGCTTACAATGAGCAGTTCTTC,CSVAVTGGAYNEQFF
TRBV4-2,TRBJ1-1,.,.,TGTGCCAGCAGCCGAGGAGACCGCACTGAAGCTTTCTTT,CASSRGDRTEAFF
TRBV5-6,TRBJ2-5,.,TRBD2,TGTGCCAGCAGCATAAGACTAGCGGGAGGAGAAGAGACCCAGTACTTC,CASSIRLAGGEETQYF
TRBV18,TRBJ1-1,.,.,TGTGCCAGCTCACCACTTCAGAACACTGAAGCTTTCTTT,CASSPLQNTEAFF
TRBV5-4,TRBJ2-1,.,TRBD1,TGTGCCAGCAGCTTGGGTGGACAGGGGGTCAATGAGCAGTTCTTC,CASSLGGQGVNEQFF
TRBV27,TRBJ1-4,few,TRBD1,TGTGCCAGCAGGAAACTGACAGGGGGTTCTGAAAAACTGTTTTTT,CASRKLTGGSEKLFF
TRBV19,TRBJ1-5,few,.,TGTGCCAGTAGTATTGACAGATTCAATCAGCCCCAGCATTTT,CASSIDRFNQPQHF
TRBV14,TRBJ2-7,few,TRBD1,TGTGCCAGCAGCCCGCAGACAGGGTTGTCCGAGCAGTACTTC,CASSPQTGLSEQYF
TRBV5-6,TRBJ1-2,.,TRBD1,TGTGCCAGCAGCTTATTCGACCGGGACAGCTATGGCTACACCTTC,CASSLFDRDSYGYTF
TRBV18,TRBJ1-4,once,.,TGTGCCAGCTCACCACCGACCGCAGGTGACAGGGAAAAACTGTTTTTT,CASSPPTAGDREKLFF
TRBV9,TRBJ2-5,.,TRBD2,TGTGCCAGCAGCGTGACTAGCGGGACCCAAGAGACCCAGTACTTC,CASSVTSGTQETQYF
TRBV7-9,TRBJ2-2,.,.,TGTGCCAGCAGCCCCCGGACTTTTGGCACCGGGGAGCTGTTTTTT,CASSPRTFGTGELFF
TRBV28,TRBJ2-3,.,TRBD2,TGTGCCAGCAGTATTAGCGGGATTCCAGATACGCAGTATTTT,CASSISGIPDTQYF
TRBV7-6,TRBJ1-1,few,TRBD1,TGTGCCAGCAGCTTGGGGGACAGTAGTATGAACACTGAAGCTTTCTTT,CASSLGDSSMNTEAFF
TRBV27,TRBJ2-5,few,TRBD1,TGTGCCAGCAGTGAGTACAGGGGAGACAAAGAGACCCAGTACTTC,CASSEYRGDKETQYF
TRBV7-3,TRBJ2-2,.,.,TGTGCCAGCAGCCCGCAAGGGACACCGGGCGGGGAGCTGTTTTTT,CASSPQGTPGGELFF
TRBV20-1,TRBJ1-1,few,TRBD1,TGCAGTGCTAGTGACAGGGTAGGGATCACTGAAGCTTTCTTT,CSASDRVGITEAFF
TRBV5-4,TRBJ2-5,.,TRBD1,TGTGCCAGCAGAGAAGACAGGGTAAAGACCCAGTACTTC,CASREDRVKTQYF
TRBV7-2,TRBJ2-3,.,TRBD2,TGTGCCAGCAGCCCATACGGGAGCGGGGGGGCCGGCGTAGATACGCAGTATTTT,CASSPYGSGGAGVDTQYF
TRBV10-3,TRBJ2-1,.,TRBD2,TGTGCCATCAGCTCGCTTGGGACTAGCGGGGGGGTGACATATCGGCAGTTCTTC,CAISSLGTSGGVTYRQFF
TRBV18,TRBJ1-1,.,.,TGTGCCAGCTCACCGAGGGGGGGCGTGGGGACTGAAGCTTTCTTT,CASSPRGGVGTEAFF
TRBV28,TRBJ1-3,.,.,TGTGCCAGCAGTTTCTCGGGTGTTGCTGGAAACACCATATATTTT,CASSFSGVAGNTIYF
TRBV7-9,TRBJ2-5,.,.,TGTGCCAGCAGCGCCCGAACCGAGGGAGAGACCCAGTACTTC,CASSARTEGETQYF
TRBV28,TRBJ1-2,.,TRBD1,TGTGCCAGCAGGAGACAGGGCGGGAATGGCTACACCTTC,CASRRQGGNGYTF